The rows below give T cell receptor beta chains drawn from one sample of a study of spatial heterogeneity in lung cancer. TCRdb called the 5' RACE reads again in MiXCR, with one record for every CDR3 protein. The repertoire holds 9,500 to 14,000 distinct CDR3 sequences, with about 14% as singletons. Specimen: lung tumor tissue, collected at surgery. These receptors all stem from a male donor with early-stage non-small cell lung cancer. Both conserved end residues are part of each CDR3. The order of the fields is V gene, J gene, CDR3 protein.

V gene: TRBV18; J gene: TRBJ1-5; CDR3 protein: CASSSGQQTNQPQHF
V gene: TRBV4-2; J gene: TRBJ2-5; CDR3 protein: CASSQVLEPARGQETQYF
V gene: TRBV20-1; J gene: TRBJ2-2; CDR3 protein: CSATPHRAAGELFF
V gene: TRBV15; J gene: TRBJ2-5; CDR3 protein: CATSRDRGVGETQYF
V gene: TRBV7-2; J gene: TRBJ1-6; CDR3 protein: CASSSEGRSPLHF
V gene: TRBV7-8; J gene: TRBJ2-1; CDR3 protein: CASSLEALRNEQFF
V gene: TRBV5-1; J gene: TRBJ2-6; CDR3 protein: CASSDGQGRSGANVLTF
V gene: TRBV11-2; J gene: TRBJ2-7; CDR3 protein: CASSGPEGYEQYF
V gene: TRBV6-2/TRBV6-3; J gene: TRBJ1-1; CDR3 protein: CASSRPLTDTEAFF
V gene: TRBV3-1; J gene: TRBJ2-3; CDR3 protein: CASSHSVPIDWGFGTDTQYF
V gene: TRBV28; J gene: TRBJ2-3; CDR3 protein: CASSFPPVWSGAESSDTQYF
V gene: TRBV11-2; J gene: TRBJ2-7; CDR3 protein: CASTRGFPSYEQYF
V gene: TRBV20-1; J gene: TRBJ2-3; CDR3 protein: CSAPRPGLAFADTQYF
V gene: TRBV3-1; J gene: TRBJ1-1; CDR3 protein: CASSQAGQMNTEAFF
V gene: TRBV28; J gene: TRBJ1-2; CDR3 protein: CASSFTNYGYTF
V gene: TRBV20-1; J gene: TRBJ2-5; CDR3 protein: CSARDRVGETQYF
V gene: TRBV18; J gene: TRBJ2-5; CDR3 protein: CASRQGAGETQYF
V gene: TRBV18; J gene: TRBJ1-5; CDR3 protein: CASSSDTNQPQHF
V gene: TRBV28; J gene: TRBJ1-1; CDR3 protein: CASSFAGVAFF
V gene: TRBV20-1; J gene: TRBJ1-4; CDR3 protein: CSASPVGGWEKLFF
V gene: TRBV29-1; J gene: TRBJ2-5; CDR3 protein: CSIPPGYTGETQYF
V gene: TRBV28; J gene: TRBJ2-4; CDR3 protein: CASSFGRAIQYF